What follows are 25 T cell receptor beta chains derived from one specimen sequenced in a study of blood T cell repertoires in COVID-19. Sequencing was performed with immunoSEQ multiplex PCR; in TCRdb, only in-frame clones are kept and a portion is missing. The table records some 250,000 clones, approximately 83% of them present only once. The sequencing sample was made of peripheral blood. Receptors originate from a man aged 25 to 40 who had recovered from COVID-19.

The V gene is TRBV7-9, the J gene TRBJ1-5, with unresolved D. The CDR3 totals 13 residues. Between the trimmed V and J ends, which lost 2 bases and 10 bases, there was a span of 12 bases. Germline assignment: CDR1 SEHNR and CDR2 FQNEAQ (reference sequence). CDR3 in amino acids: CASSLFHGDPQHF. The CDR3 nucleotides are TGTGCCAGCAGCTTATTCCACGGGGATCCCCAGCATTTT.

The gene calls are TRBV7-9 and TRBJ1-3; 8 bases map to TRBD1. V was pared by 5 bases and J by 11 bases, with 11 bases of the junction left unmatched. CDR3 size: 14 residues. Germline-derived CDR1 and CDR2 are SEHNR and FQNEAQ (reference sequence). In nucleotides, the CDR3 is TGTGCCAGCAGCGCAGGACAGGGCCGAGGTTCCATATATTTT. Protein product: CASSAGQGRGSIYF.

The V and J genes are TRBV5-1 and TRBJ1-1, with 7 positions matching TRBD1. V lost 0 bases, J lost 1 base, and 12 bases stayed unmatched. Germline lookup yields CDR1 SGHRS and CDR2 YFSETQ. This CDR3 spans 18 amino acids. The CDR3 region has the DNA TGCGCCAGCAGCTTGGACCAAGACAGGGCCCACACGAACACTGAAGCTTTCTTT. This translates into CASSLDQDRAHTNTEAFF.

This clone has only a few counts. The rearrangement joins TRBV4-2 to TRBJ1-6, with no clear D. Germline CDR1 reads LGHNA; CDR2 reads YNFKEQ. The CDR3 runs to 16 residues. Deletions cut 2 bases from V and 14 bases from J, with 22 bases between. This CDR3 is CASSQYSGSAFEALHF. DNA for the CDR3: TGTGCCAGCAGCCAATACTCCGGGTCAGCGTTTGAAGCCCTCCACTTT.

J is TRBJ1-1 and V is TRBV7-8, with 9 nucleotides matching TRBD1. Germline CDR1 reads SGHVS; CDR2 reads FQNEAQ. The CDR3 is made up of 17 amino acids. The ends lost 5 bases at V and 1 base at J; junction bases unmatched: 11. The CDR3 DNA reads TGTGCCAGCAGCCCCCTCCCGGGACAGGGACAGAACACTGAAGCTTTCTTT. Its translation: CASSPLPGQGQNTEAFF.

The rearrangement joins TRBV28 to TRBJ1-6, with 7 bases matching TRBD1. The CDR3 loop spans 15 amino acids. Trimming removed 6 bases from V and 5 bases from J; junction bases left unmatched: 7. CDR1 MDHEN and CDR2 SYDVKM come from the germline V gene. CDR3 sequence reads: CASRHRDRDNSPLHF. In nucleotides, the CDR3 is TGTGCCAGCAGGCACCGGGACAGAGATAATTCACCCCTCCACTTT.

This chain links TRBV5-1 with TRBJ1-1; a weak D match, TRBD1 (5 bases). The CDR3 sequence is 15 residues long. Per germline, CDR1 SGHRS and CDR2 YFSETQ. V was trimmed by 3 bases and J by 0 bases, leaving 12 bases between them. The CDR3 sequence is CASSSRGILNTEAFF. DNA for the CDR3: TGCGCCAGCAGCTCCCGGGGGATACTGAACACTGAAGCTTTCTTT.

This clone occurred a few times. The chain links TRBV10-3 to TRBJ1-1; D gene unclear. V gave up 6 bases and J gave up 4 bases, with 21 bases separating them. The germline V gene encodes CDR1 ENHRY and CDR2 SYGVKD. This CDR3 is built from 16 residues. DNA of the CDR3: TGTGCCATCAGCGGACCCCGTGGGCCGGAGGGCACTGAAGCTTTCTTT. This translates into CAISGPRGPEGTEAFF.

This chain joins TRBV18 and TRBJ1-2; 7 nucleotides agree with TRBD1. CDR3 size: 16 residues. Germline CDR1 KGHSH, CDR2 LQKENI. The trim removed 3 bases at V and 4 bases at J, leaving 11 bases unmatched. CDR3 amino acids: CASSPFDRARGYGYTF. CDR3 bases: TGTGCCAGCTCACCCTTCGACAGGGCGCGGGGCTATGGCTACACCTTC.

The CDR3 here is CASSHGAYEQYV. CDR3 nucleotide sequence: TGTGCCAGCAGCCACGGGGCCTACGAGCAGTACGTC. The chain couples TRBV3-1 (or the pseudogene TRBV3-2) to TRBJ2-7; possible D gene TRBD2, 5 bases. The V end lost 3 bases, the J end lost 2 bases, and 5 bases lay between the germline ends. Germline assignment: CDR1 LGHDT and CDR2 YNNKEL (reference sequence). The CDR3 loop spans 12 amino acids.

The rearrangement joins TRBV28 to TRBJ2-7; D is perhaps TRBD2 (5 bases). The CDR3 consists of 14 residues. Germline V CDR1 and CDR2: MDHEN, SYDVKM. Trimming removed 10 bases at V and 0 bases at J, with 16 bases between. CDR3 coding DNA: TGTGCCACCAAATTGACCACTAGCTCCTACGAGCAGTACTTC. Its protein product is CATKLTTSSYEQYF.

This clone has more than one count but fewer than ten. CDR3 region: CASSQDNRPGTQYF. In nucleotides, the CDR3 is TGTGCCAGCAGCCAAGATAACAGGCCCGGGACCCAGTACTTC. The J gene is TRBJ2-5, the V gene TRBV14; D is possibly TRBD1 (5 bases). In germline, CDR1 is SGHDN, CDR2 FVKESK. The CDR3 spans 14 residues. Trimming pared 0 bases from V and 7 bases from J, leaving 12 bases between.

The chain has TRBV6-5 and TRBJ2-7, with 7 positions matching TRBD1. V was clipped by 6 bases and J by 3 bases; unmatched bases: 8. Per the germline V gene, CDR1 is MNHEY and CDR2 is SVGAGI. This CDR3 is built from 14 residues. The CDR3 nucleotides are TGTGCCAGCAGCTTAGACAGGGCCCACTACGAGCAGTACTTC. Protein sequence: CASSLDRAHYEQYF.

The genes are TRBV5-1 and TRBJ1-1; D may be TRBD1 (5 bases). Germline V gene lookup returns CDR1 SGHRS and CDR2 YFSETQ. CDR3 size: 15 residues. The V gene lost 7 bases and the J gene lost 3 bases, with 19 bases spanning the gap. The CDR3 sequence is CASGPGHPGHTEAFF. CDR3 coding DNA: TGCGCCAGCGGCCCTGGACACCCTGGTCACACTGAAGCTTTCTTT.

On this clone itself: Other DNA sequences of this sample code for an identical CDR3. The rearrangement uses TRBV5-1 and TRBJ1-2; TRBD1 agrees at 8 bases. CDR1 SGHRS and CDR2 YFSETQ come from the germline V gene. Trimming removed 0 bases from V and 6 bases from J; junction bases left unmatched: 4. The CDR3 consists of 14 residues. This CDR3 is CASSLGQGKDGYTF. In DNA form, the CDR3 reads TGCGCCAGCAGCTTGGGACAGGGGAAGGATGGCTACACCTTC.

Turning to this clone: A much larger clone differs from this one at a single base, so this may be a read error. This chain uses TRBV6-5 with TRBJ1-1; a weak D match, TRBD1 (6 bases). Germline V CDR1 and CDR2: MNHEY, SVGAGI. The V end lost 6 bases, the J end lost 1 base, and 9 bases lay between the germline ends. This CDR3 has 13 amino acids. Here the CDR3 DNA reads TGTGCCAGCAGAAGGGGGGGGAACACTGAAGCTTTCTTT. Translation gives CASRRGGNTEAFF.

This rearrangement joins TRBV5-1 to TRBJ2-3; 8 nucleotides align to TRBD2. This CDR3 region has 14 residues. Germline V gene lookup returns CDR1 SGHRS and CDR2 YFSETQ. Trimming cost V 7 bases and J 2 bases; bases outside gene matches: 6. As DNA, the CDR3 is TGCGCCAGCGGTGATAGCGGGGACACAGATACGCAGTATTTT. Translated, it gives CASGDSGDTDTQYF.

The V gene is TRBV18, the J gene TRBJ1-2; D perhaps matches TRBD1 (5 bases). The germline V gene encodes CDR1 KGHSH and CDR2 LQKENI. There are 13 residues in the CDR3. V dropped 1 base and J dropped 3 bases, with 6 bases sitting between them. The CDR3 loop reads CASSPQGYYGYTF. The DNA for the CDR3 is TGTGCCAGCTCACCACAGGGGTACTATGGCTACACCTTC.

This clone appeared a few times. The V and J genes are TRBV5-1 and TRBJ1-6; 8 bases are a match to TRBD1. CDR3 length: 14 residues. After removal of 4 bases from V and 7 bases from J, the junction contained 4 bases not matched to a gene. Germline lookup yields CDR1 SGHRS and CDR2 YFSETQ. The CDR3 region is CASSVDRVNSPLHF. CDR3 nucleotide sequence: TGCGCCAGCAGCGTGGACAGGGTGAATTCACCCCTCCACTTT.

This clone was seen a few times. The chain joins TRBV9 to TRBJ2-1, with TRBD1 matching 7 bases. Germline V CDR1 and CDR2: SGDLS, YYNGEE. CDR3 length equals 13 residues. Losses at the gene ends were 4 bases for V and 6 bases for J; bases not matched to a gene: 4. CDR3 nucleotides: TGTGCCAGCAGCCGGGACAGTGGCAATGAGCAGTTCTTC. This encodes CASSRDSGNEQFF.

The gene calls are TRBV6-5 and TRBJ1-3; 7 nucleotides match TRBD1. The junction had 5 bases not matched to a gene; V was cut back by 6 bases and J by 6 bases. CDR3 length: 13 amino acids. The germline V gene has CDR1 MNHEY and CDR2 SVGAGI. The CDR3 loop is CASRTGQENTIYF. In nucleotides, the CDR3 is TGTGCCAGCAGGACAGGGCAGGAAAACACCATATATTTT.

This clone was picked up a small number of times. V gene TRBV7-6 combines with J gene TRBJ1-4; D is ambiguous. The CDR3 sequence is 15 residues long. V gave up 0 bases and J gave up 1 base, with 6 bases separating them. Germline CDR1 and CDR2: SGHVS and FNYEAQ. In nucleotides, the CDR3 is TGTGCCAGCAGCTTAGCCGGGGAAACTAATGAAAAACTGTTTTTT. Amino acids: CASSLAGETNEKLFF.

The rearrangement links TRBV3-1 (or the pseudogene TRBV3-2) to TRBJ2-2, with TRBD2 matching 9 bases. V lost 1 base and J lost 6; bases outside the gene matches: 6. This CDR3 has 16 residues. CDR1 and CDR2 from the germline V gene are LGHDT and YNNKEL (reference sequence). The CDR3 reads CASSQVAGGQSGELFF. As DNA, the CDR3 is TGTGCCAGCAGCCAAGTTGCGGGGGGGCAATCCGGGGAGCTGTTTTTT.

The chain carries TRBV6-2 or TRBV6-3 and TRBJ2-7, with TRBD1 as a possible D gene (5 bases). Germline V gene lookup returns CDR1 MNHEY and CDR2 SVGEGT. Trimming took off 6 bases at V and 3 bases at J, with 12 bases between the two ends. The CDR3 has 13 residues. Written as DNA, the CDR3 is TGTGCCAGCAGCCAGACAGAAAGCTACGAGCAGTACTTC. It translates to CASSQTESYEQYF.

The V and J genes are TRBV6-6 and TRBJ1-2, with TRBD1 matching over 8 bases. Germline values: CDR1 MNHNY, CDR2 SVGAGI (reference sequence). This CDR3 region has 13 residues. V was clipped by 5 bases and J by 6 bases; unmatched bases: 5. CDR3 coding DNA: TGTGCCAGCAGTACCGGACAGGGTGATGGCTACACCTTC. Residues: CASSTGQGDGYTF.